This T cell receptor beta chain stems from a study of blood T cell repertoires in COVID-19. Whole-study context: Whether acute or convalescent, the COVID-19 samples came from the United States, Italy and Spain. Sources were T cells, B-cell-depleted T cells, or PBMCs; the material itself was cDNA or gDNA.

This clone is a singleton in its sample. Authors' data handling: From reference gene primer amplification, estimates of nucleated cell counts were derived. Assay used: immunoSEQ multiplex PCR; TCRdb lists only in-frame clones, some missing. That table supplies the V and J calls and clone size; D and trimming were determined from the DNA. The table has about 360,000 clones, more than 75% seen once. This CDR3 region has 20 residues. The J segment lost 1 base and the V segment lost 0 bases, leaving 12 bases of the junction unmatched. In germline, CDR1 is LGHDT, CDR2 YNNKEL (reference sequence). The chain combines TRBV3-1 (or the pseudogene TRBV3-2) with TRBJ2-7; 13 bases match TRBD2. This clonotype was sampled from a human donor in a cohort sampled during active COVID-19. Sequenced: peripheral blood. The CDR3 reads CASSQEDWGLAGKLSYEQYF. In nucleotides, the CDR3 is TGTGCCAGCAGCCAAGAAGATTGGGGACTAGCGGGGAAATTATCCTACGAGCAGTACTTC.